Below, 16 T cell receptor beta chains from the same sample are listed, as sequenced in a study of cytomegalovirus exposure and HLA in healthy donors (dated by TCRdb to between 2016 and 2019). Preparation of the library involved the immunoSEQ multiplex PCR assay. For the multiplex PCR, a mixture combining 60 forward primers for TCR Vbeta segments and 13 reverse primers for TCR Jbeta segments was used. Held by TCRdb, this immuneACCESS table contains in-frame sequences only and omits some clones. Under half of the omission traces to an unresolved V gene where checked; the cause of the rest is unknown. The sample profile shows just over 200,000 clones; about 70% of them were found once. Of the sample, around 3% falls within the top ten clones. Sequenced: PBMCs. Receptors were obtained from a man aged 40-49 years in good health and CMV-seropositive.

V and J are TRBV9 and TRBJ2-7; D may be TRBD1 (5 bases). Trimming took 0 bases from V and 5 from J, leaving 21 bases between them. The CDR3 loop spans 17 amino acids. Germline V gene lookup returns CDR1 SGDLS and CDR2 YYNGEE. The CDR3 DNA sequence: TGTGCCAGCAGCGTAGTTCGTTTTTCACACAGGTCCCACGAGCAGTACTTC. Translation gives CASSVVRFSHRSHEQYF.

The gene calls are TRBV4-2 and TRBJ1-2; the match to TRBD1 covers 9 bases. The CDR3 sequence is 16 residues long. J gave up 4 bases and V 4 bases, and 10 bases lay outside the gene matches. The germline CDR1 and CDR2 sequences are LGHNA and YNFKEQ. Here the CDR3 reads CASSPRAPDRGYGYTF. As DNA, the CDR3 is TGTGCCAGCAGCCCAAGGGCTCCGGACAGGGGCTATGGCTACACCTTC.

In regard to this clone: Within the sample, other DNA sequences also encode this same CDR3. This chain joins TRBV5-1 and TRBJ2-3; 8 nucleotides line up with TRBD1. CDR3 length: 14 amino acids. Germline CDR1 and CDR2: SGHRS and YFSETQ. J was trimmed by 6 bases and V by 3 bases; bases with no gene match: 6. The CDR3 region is CASSYGQGTDTQYF. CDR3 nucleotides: TGCGCCAGCAGCTACGGACAGGGAACGGATACGCAGTATTTT.

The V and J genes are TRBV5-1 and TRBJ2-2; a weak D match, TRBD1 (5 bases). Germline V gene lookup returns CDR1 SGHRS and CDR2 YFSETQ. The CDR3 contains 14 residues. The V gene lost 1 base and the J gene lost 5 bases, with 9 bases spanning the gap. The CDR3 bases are TGCGCCAGCAGCTTGATCCAGGGAACCGGGGAGCTGTTTTTT. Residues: CASSLIQGTGELFF.

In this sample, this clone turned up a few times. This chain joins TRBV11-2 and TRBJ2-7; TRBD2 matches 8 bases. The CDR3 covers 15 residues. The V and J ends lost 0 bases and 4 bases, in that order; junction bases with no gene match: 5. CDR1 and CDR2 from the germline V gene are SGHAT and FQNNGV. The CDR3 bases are TGTGCCAGCAGCTTAGATGGGACTAGTCGGTACGAGCAGTACTTC. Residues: CASSLDGTSRYEQYF.

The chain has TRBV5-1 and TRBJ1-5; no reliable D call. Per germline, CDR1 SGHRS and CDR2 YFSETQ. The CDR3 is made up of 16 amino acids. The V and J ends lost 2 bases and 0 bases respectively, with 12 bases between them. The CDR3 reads CASSLLPGYSNQPQHF. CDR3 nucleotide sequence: TGCGCCAGCAGCTTACTTCCAGGCTATAGCAATCAGCCCCAGCATTTT.

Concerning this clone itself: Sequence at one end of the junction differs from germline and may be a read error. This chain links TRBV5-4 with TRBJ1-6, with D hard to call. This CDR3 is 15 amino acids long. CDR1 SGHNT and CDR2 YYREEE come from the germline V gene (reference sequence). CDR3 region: CASSSDGVRDSPLLF. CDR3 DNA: TGTGCCAGCAGTTCGGACGGAGTTCGGGATTCACCCCTCCTCTTT.

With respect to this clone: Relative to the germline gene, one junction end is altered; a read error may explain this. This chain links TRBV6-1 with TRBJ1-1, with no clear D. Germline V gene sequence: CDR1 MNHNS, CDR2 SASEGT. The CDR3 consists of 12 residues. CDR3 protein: CAMAGDNTKAFF. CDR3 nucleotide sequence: TGTGCCATGGCGGGAGATAACACTAAAGCTTTCTTT.

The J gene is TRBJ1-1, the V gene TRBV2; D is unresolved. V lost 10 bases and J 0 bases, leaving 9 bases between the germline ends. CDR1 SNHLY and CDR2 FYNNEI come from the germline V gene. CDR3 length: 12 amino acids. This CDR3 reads CATRVLNTEAFF. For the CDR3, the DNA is TGTGCCACCCGGGTCTTGAACACTGAAGCTTTCTTT. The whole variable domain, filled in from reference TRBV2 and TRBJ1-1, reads EPEVTQTPSHQVTQMGQEVILRCVPISNHLYFYWYRQILGQKVEFLVSFYNNEISEKSEIFDDQFSVERPDGSNFTLKIRSTKLEDSAMYFCATRVLNTEAFFGQGTRLTVV.

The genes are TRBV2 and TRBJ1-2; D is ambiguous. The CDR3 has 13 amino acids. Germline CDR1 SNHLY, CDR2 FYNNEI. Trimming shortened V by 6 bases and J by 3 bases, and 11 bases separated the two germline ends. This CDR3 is CASRVTEDYGYTF. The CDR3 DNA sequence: TGTGCCAGCAGGGTGACTGAAGACTATGGCTACACCTTC.

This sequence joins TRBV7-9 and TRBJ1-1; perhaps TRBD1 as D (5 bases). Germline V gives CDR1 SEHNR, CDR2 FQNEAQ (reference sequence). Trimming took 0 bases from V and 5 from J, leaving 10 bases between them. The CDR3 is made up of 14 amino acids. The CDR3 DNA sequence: TGTGCCAGCAGCTTAGCCGGGGGATATACTGAAGCTTTCTTT. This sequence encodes CASSLAGGYTEAFF.

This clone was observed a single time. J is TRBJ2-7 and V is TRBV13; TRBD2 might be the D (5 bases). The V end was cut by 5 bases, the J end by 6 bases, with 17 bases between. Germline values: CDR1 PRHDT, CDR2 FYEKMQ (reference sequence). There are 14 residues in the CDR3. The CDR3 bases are TGTGCCAGCAGCCCCCCCCTAAGCGGCTCCGAGCAGTACTTC. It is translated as CASSPPLSGSEQYF.

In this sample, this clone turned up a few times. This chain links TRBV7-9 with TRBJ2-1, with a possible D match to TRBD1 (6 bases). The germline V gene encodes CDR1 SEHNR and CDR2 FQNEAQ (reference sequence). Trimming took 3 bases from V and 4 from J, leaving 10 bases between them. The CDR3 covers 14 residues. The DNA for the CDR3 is TGTGCCAGCAGCTTGGGGACACTTTACAATGAGCAGTTCTTC. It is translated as CASSLGTLYNEQFF.

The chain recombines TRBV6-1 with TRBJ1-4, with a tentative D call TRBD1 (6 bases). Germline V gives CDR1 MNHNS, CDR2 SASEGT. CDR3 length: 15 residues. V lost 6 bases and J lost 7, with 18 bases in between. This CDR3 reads CASSKGGGRFEKLFF. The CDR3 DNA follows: TGTGCCAGCAGCAAAGGGGGGGGGCGATTTGAAAAACTGTTTTTT.

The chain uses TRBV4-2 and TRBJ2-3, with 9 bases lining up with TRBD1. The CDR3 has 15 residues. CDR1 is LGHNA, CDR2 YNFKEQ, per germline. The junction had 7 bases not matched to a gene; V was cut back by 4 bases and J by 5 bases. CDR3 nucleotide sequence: TGTGCCAGCAGCCGCCGGGACAGGGTGGAAGATACGCAGTATTTT. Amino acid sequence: CASSRRDRVEDTQYF.

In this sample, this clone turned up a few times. The CDR3 spells CSVIRTGKLFF. In nucleotides, the CDR3 is TGCAGCGTTATTAGGACAGGGAAACTGTTTTTT. The chain couples TRBV29-1 to TRBJ1-4, with 8 bases aligning to TRBD1. Germline loops: CDR1 SQVTM, CDR2 ANQGSEA. Trimming took 5 bases from V and 11 from J; bases not matched to a gene: 4. The CDR3 covers 11 residues.